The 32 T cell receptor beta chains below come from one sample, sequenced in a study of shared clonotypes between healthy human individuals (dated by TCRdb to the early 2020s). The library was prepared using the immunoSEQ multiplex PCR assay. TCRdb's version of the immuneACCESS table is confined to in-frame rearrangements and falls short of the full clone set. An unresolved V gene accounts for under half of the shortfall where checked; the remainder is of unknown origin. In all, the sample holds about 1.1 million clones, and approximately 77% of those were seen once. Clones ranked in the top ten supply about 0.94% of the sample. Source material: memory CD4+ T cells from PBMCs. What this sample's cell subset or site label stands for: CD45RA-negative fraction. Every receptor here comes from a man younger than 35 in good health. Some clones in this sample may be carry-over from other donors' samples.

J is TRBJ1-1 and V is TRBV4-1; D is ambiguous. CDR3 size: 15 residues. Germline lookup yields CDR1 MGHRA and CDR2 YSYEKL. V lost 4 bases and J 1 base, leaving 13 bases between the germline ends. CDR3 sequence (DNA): TGCGCCAGCAGCCTATTCCAGACCGGGAACACTGAAGCTTTCTTT. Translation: CASSLFQTGNTEAFF.

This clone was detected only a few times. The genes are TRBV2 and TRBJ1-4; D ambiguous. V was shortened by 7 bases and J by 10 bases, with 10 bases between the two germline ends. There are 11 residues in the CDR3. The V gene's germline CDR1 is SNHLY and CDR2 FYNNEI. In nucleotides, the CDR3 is TGTGCCAGCACCCTGACCGGAAAACTGTTTTTT. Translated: CASTLTGKLFF.

CDR3 nucleotides: TGTGCCAGCAGTGGGACTACCCGCACAGATACGCAGTATTTT. The encoded protein is CASSGTTRTDTQYF. This chain links TRBV6-6 with TRBJ2-3, with 7 bases lining up with TRBD2. The CDR3 extends over 14 amino acids. Germline CDR1 reads MNHNY; CDR2 reads SVGAGI (reference sequence). V lost 5 bases and J lost 1; bases outside the gene matches: 3.

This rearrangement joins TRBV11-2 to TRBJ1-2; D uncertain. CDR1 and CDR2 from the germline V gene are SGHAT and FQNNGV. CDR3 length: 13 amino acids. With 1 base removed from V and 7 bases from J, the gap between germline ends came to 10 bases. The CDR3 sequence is CASSLGPGSGYTF. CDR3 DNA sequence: TGTGCCAGCAGCTTAGGGCCGGGGAGTGGCTACACCTTC.

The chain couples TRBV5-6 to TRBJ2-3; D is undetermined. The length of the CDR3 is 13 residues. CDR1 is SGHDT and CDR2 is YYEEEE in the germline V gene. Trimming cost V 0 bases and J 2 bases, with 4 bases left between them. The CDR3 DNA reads TGTGCCAGCAGCTTGGAGCTCACAGATACGCAGTATTTT. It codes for CASSLELTDTQYF.

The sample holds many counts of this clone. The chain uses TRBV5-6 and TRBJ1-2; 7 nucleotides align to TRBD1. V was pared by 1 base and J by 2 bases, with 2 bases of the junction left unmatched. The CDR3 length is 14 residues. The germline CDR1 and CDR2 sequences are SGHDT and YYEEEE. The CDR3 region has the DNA TGTGCCAGCAGCTTGACGACAGGGAACTATGGCTACACCTTC. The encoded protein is CASSLTTGNYGYTF.

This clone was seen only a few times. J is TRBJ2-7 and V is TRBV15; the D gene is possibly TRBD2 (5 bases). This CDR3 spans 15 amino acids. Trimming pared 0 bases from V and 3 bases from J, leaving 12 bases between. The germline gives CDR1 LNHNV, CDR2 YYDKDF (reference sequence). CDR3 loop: CATSRDPGSGYEQYF. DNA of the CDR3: TGTGCCACCAGCAGAGACCCGGGGTCGGGCTACGAGCAGTACTTC.

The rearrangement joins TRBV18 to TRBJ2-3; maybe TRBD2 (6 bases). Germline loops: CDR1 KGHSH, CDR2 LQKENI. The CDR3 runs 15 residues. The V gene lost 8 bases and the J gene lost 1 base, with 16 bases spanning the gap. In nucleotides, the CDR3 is TGTGCCAGCGCGTCGCGGGAAGGAGGCACAGATACGCAGTATTTT. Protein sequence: CASASREGGTDTQYF.

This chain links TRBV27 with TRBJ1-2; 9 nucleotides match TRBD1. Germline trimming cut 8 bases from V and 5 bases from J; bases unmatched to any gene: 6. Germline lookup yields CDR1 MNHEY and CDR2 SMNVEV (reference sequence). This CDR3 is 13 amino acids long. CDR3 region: CASGGQGIYGYTF. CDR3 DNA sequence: TGTGCCAGCGGGGGACAGGGCATTTATGGCTACACCTTC.

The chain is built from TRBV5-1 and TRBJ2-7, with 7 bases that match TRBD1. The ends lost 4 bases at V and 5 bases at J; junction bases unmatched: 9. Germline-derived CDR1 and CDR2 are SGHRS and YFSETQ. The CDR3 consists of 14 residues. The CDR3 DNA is TGCGCCAGCAGCCGCGACAGGGACGGAGACGAGCAGTACTTC. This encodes CASSRDRDGDEQYF.

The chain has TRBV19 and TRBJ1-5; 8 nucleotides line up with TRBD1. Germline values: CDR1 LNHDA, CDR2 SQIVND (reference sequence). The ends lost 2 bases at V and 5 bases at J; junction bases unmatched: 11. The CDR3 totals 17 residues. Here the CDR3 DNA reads TGTGCCAGTAGTATAAGTACGTGGACAGGGTGCGATCAGCCCCAGCATTTT. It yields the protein CASSISTWTGCDQPQHF.

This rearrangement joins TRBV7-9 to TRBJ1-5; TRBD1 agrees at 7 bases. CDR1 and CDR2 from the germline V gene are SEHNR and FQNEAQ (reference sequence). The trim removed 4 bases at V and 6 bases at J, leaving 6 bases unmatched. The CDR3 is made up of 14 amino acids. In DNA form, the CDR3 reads TGTGCCAGCAGCTCCGACAGGGCCCCTCAGCCCCAGCATTTT. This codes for CASSSDRAPQPQHF.

The CDR3 nucleotides are TGTGCCAGTAGTATGGATTCGACTCAGCCCCAGCATTTT. Its protein is CASSMDSTQPQHF. The genes are TRBV19 and TRBJ1-5; D is unclear. V was clipped by 3 bases and J by 6 bases, with 9 bases between them. The CDR3 runs 13 residues. Germline V gene lookup returns CDR1 LNHDA and CDR2 SQIVND (reference sequence). Full variable domain (outside the CDR3, taken from reference TRBV19 and TRBJ1-5): DGGITQSPKYLFRKEGQNVTLSCEQNLNHDAMYWYRQDPGQGLRLIYYSQIVNDFQKGDIAEGYSVSREKKESFPLTVTSAQKNPTAFYLCASSMDSTQPQHFGDGTRLSIL.

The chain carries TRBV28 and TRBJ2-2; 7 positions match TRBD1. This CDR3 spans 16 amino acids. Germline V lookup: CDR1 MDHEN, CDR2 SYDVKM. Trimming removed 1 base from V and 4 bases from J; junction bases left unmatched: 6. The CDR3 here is CASSLFRDRGTGELFF. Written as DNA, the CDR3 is TGTGCCAGCAGTTTATTCCGGGACAGAGGCACCGGGGAGCTGTTTTTT.

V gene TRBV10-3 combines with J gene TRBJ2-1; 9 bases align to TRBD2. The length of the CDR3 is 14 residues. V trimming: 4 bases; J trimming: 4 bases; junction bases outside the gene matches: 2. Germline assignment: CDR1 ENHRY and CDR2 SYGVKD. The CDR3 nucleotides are TGTGCCATCAGTGGGAGCGGGAGGTACAATGAGCAGTTCTTC. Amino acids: CAISGSGRYNEQFF.

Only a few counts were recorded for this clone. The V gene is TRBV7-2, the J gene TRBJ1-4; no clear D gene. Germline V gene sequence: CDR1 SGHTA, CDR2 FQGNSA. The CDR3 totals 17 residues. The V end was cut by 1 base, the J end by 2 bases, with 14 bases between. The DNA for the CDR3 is TGTGCCAGCAGCTTAGTTAGTACAGACAAGACTAATGAAAAACTGTTTTTT. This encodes CASSLVSTDKTNEKLFF.

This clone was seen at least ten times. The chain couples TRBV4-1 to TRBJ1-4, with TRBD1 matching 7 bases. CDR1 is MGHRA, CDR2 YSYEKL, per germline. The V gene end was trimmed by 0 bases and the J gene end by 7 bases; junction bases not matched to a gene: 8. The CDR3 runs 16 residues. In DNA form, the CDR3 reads TGCGCCAGCAGCCAAGATGACGGAGCAGGGGGTGAAAAACTGTTTTTT. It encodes CASSQDDGAGGEKLFF.

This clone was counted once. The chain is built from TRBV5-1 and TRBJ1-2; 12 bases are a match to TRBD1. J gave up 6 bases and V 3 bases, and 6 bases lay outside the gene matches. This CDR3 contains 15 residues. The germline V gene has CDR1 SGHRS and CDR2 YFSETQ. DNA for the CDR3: TGCGCCAGCAGCTCGGGACAGGGGGCTTATGATGGCTACACCTTC. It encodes CASSSGQGAYDGYTF.

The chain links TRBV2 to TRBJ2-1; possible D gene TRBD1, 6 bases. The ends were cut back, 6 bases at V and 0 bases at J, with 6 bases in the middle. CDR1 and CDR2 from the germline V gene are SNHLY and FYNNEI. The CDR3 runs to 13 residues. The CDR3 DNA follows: TGTGCCAGCAGGGACAGCTCCTACAATGAGCAGTTCTTC. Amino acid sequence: CASRDSSYNEQFF.

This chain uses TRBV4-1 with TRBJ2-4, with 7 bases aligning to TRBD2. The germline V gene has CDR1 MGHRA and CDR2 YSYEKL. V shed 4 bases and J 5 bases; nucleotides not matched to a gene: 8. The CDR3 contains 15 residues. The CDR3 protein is CASSRAPGGQNIQYF. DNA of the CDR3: TGCGCCAGCAGCCGGGCTCCGGGAGGCCAAAACATTCAGTACTTC.

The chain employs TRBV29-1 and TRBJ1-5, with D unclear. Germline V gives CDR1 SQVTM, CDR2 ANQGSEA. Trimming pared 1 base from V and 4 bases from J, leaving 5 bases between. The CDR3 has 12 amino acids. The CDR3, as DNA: TGCAGCGTTGAAGCGGATAATCAGCCCCAGCATTTT. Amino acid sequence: CSVEADNQPQHF. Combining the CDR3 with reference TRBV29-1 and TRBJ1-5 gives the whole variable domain SAVISQKPSRDICQRGTSLTIQCQVDSQVTMMFWYRQQPGQSLTLIATANQGSEATYESGFVIDKFPISRPNLTFSTLTVSNMSPEDSSIYLCSVEADNQPQHFGDGTRLSIL.

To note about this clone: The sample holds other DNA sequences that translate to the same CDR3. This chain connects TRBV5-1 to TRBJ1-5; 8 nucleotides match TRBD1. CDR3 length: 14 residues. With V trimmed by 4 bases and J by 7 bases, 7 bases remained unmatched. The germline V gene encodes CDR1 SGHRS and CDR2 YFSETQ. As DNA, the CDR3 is TGCGCCAGCAGCGCCGGGACAGGAGAGCAGCCCCAGCATTTT. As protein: CASSAGTGEQPQHF.

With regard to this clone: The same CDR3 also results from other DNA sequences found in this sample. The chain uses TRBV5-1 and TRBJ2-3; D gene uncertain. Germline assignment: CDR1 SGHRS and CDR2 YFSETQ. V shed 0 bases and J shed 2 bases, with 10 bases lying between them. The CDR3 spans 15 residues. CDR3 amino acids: CASSLGSGSTDTQYF. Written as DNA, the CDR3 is TGCGCCAGCAGCTTGGGTAGTGGATCCACAGATACGCAGTATTTT.

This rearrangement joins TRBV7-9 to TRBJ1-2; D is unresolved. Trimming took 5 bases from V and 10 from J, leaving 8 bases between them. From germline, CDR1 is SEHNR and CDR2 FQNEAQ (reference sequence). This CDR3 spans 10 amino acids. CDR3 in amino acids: CASSDGPYTF. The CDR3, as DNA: TGTGCCAGCAGCGACGGCCCCTACACCTTC.

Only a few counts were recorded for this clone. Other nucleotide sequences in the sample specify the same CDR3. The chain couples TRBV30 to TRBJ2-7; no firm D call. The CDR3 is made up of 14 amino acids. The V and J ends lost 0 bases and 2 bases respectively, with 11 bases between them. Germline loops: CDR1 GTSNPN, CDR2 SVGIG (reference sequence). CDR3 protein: CAWSVRLGTYEQYF. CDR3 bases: TGTGCCTGGAGTGTACGGCTGGGCACCTACGAGCAGTACTTC.

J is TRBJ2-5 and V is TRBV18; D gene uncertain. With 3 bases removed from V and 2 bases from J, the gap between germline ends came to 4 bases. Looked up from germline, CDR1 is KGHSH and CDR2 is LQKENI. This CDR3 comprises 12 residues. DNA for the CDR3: TGTGCCAGCTCACCCCCTCAAGAGACCCAGTACTTC. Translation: CASSPPQETQYF.

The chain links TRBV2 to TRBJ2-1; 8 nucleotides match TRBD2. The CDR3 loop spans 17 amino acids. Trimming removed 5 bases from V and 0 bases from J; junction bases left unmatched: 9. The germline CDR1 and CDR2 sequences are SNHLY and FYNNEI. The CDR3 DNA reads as TGTGCCAGCAGTCCCCGCGGGGGGACCCGCTCCTACAATGAGCAGTTCTTC. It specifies CASSPRGGTRSYNEQFF.

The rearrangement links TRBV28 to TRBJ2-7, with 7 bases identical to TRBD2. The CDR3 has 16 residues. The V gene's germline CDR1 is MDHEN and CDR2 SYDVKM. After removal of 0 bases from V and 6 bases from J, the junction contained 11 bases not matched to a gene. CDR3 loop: CASSLWSSGESSEQYF. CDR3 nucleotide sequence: TGTGCCAGCAGTTTATGGTCTAGCGGAGAGTCATCCGAGCAGTACTTC.

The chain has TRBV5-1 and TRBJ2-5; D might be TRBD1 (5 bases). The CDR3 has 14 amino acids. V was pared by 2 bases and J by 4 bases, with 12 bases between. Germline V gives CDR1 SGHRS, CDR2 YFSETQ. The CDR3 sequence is CASSFQGRAETQYF. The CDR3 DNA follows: TGCGCCAGCAGCTTTCAGGGAAGGGCAGAGACCCAGTACTTC.

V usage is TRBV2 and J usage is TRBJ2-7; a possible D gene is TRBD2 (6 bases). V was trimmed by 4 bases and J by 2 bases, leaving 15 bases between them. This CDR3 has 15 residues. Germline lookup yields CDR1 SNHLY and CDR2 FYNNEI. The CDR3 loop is CASSARDATTYEQYF. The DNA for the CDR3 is TGTGCCAGCAGTGCGCGGGACGCAACTACCTACGAGCAGTACTTC. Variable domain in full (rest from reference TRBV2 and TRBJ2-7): EPEVTQTPSHQVTQMGQEVILRCVPISNHLYFYWYRQILGQKVEFLVSFYNNEISEKSEIFDDQFSVERPDGSNFTLKIRSTKLEDSAMYFCASSARDATTYEQYFGPGTRLTVT.

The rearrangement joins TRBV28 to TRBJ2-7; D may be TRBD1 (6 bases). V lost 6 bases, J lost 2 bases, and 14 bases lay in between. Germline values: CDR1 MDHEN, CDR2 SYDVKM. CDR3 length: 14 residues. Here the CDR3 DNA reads TGTGCCAGCAGCGTTACAGGGATCCCCTACGAGCAGTACTTC. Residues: CASSVTGIPYEQYF. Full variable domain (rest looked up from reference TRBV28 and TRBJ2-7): DVKVTQSSRYLVKRTGEKVFLECVQDMDHENMFWYRQDPGLGLRLIYFSYDVKMKEKGDIPEGYSVSREKKERFSLILESASTNQTSMYLCASSVTGIPYEQYFGPGTRLTVT.

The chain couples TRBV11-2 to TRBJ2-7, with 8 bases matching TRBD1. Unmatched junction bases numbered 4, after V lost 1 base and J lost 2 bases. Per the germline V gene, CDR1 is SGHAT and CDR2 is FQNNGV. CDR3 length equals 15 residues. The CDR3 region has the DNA TGTGCCAGCAGCTTAGGCCTACAGGGGGCCTACGAGCAGTACTTC. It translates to CASSLGLQGAYEQYF.